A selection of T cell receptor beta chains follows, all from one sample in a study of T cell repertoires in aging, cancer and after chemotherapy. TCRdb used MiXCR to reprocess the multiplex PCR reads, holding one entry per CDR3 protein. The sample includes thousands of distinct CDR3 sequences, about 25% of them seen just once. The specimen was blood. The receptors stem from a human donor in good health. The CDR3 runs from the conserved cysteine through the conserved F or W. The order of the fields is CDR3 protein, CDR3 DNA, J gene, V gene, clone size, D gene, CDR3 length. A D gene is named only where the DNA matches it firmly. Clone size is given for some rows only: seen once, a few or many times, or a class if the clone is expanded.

CDR3 protein: CASSFSGQGVTEAFF
CDR3 DNA: TGTGCCAGCAGCTTTTCGGGACAGGGGGTCACTGAAGCTTTCTTT
J gene: TRBJ1-1
V gene: TRBV11-1
clone size: medium-sized
D gene: TRBD1
CDR3 length: 15

CDR3 protein: CASSPTPAATNEKLFF
CDR3 DNA: TGTGCCAGCTCACCTACACCGGCTGCAACTAATGAAAAACTGTTTTTT
J gene: TRBJ1-4
V gene: TRBV18
clone size: medium-sized
D gene: -
CDR3 length: 16

CDR3 protein: CASSYSGAGGYEQYF
CDR3 DNA: TGTGCCAGCAGTTACTCGGGCGCAGGTGGCTACGAGCAGTACTTC
J gene: TRBJ2-7
V gene: TRBV6-5
clone size: medium-sized
D gene: -
CDR3 length: 15

CDR3 protein: CASSFGQGAAGNTIYF
CDR3 DNA: TGTGCCAGTAGTTTCGGACAGGGGGCAGCTGGAAACACCATATATTTT
J gene: TRBJ1-3
V gene: TRBV19
clone size: medium-sized
D gene: TRBD1
CDR3 length: 16

CDR3 protein: CASSPSRGTYEQYF
CDR3 DNA: TGTGCCAGCTCACCATCCAGGGGGACCTACGAGCAGTACTTC
J gene: TRBJ2-7
V gene: TRBV18
clone size: -
D gene: TRBD1
CDR3 length: 14

CDR3 protein: CSATNNRGYNEQFF
CDR3 DNA: TGCAGTGCTACAAATAACAGGGGCTACAATGAGCAGTTCTTC
J gene: TRBJ2-1
V gene: TRBV20-1
clone size: few
D gene: TRBD1
CDR3 length: 14

CDR3 protein: CASSIGTSGLEQYF
CDR3 DNA: TGTGCCAGCAGTATAGGGACTAGCGGGCTAGAGCAGTACTTC
J gene: TRBJ2-7
V gene: TRBV6-5
clone size: few
D gene: TRBD2
CDR3 length: 14

CDR3 protein: CSASGHFRPDPLEKLFF
CDR3 DNA: TGCAGTGCATCGGGACATTTTCGTCCCGACCCCCTTGAAAAACTGTTTTTT
J gene: TRBJ1-4
V gene: TRBV20-1
clone size: -
D gene: -
CDR3 length: 17

CDR3 protein: CASSLTSGGSYEQYF
CDR3 DNA: TGTGCCAGTAGCCTGACTAGCGGGGGCTCCTACGAGCAGTACTTC
J gene: TRBJ2-7
V gene: TRBV19
clone size: medium-sized
D gene: TRBD2
CDR3 length: 15

CDR3 protein: CASSLYGDWGNNEQFF
CDR3 DNA: TGCGCCAGCAGCTTGTACGGGGACTGGGGAAACAATGAGCAGTTCTTC
J gene: TRBJ2-1
V gene: TRBV5-1
clone size: -
D gene: -
CDR3 length: 16

CDR3 protein: CAWSGAGATEMNYGYTF
CDR3 DNA: TGTGCCTGGAGCGGGGCAGGGGCGACCGAAATGAACTATGGCTACACCTTC
J gene: TRBJ1-2
V gene: TRBV30
clone size: -
D gene: -
CDR3 length: 17

CDR3 protein: CASSPREEDYEQYF
CDR3 DNA: TGTGCCAGCAGTCCCCGGGAGGAGGACTACGAGCAGTACTTC
J gene: TRBJ2-7
V gene: TRBV25-1
clone size: -
D gene: TRBD2
CDR3 length: 14

CDR3 protein: CASSQGGSGSGANVLTF
CDR3 DNA: TGCGCCAGCAGCCAAGGAGGGTCCGGCTCTGGGGCCAACGTCCTGACTTTC
J gene: TRBJ2-6
V gene: TRBV4-3
clone size: few
D gene: -
CDR3 length: 17

CDR3 protein: CASTRTGSRDTQYF
CDR3 DNA: TGTGCCAGTACTAGGACAGGGAGTAGGGATACGCAGTATTTT
J gene: TRBJ2-3
V gene: TRBV19
clone size: medium-sized
D gene: TRBD1
CDR3 length: 14

CDR3 protein: CASSYGTGVISPLHF
CDR3 DNA: TGTGCCAGCAGTTACGGGACAGGGGTTATTTCACCCCTCCACTTT
J gene: TRBJ1-6
V gene: TRBV6-6
clone size: -
D gene: TRBD1
CDR3 length: 15

CDR3 protein: CSARDEPAGEQETQYF
CDR3 DNA: TGCAGTGCTAGAGATGAACCAGCGGGGGAGCAAGAGACCCAGTACTTC
J gene: TRBJ2-5
V gene: TRBV20-1
clone size: -
D gene: TRBD2
CDR3 length: 16

CDR3 protein: CASRIFAGGDYGYTF
CDR3 DNA: TGTGCCAGCAGGATTTTTGCAGGGGGCGACTATGGCTACACCTTC
J gene: TRBJ1-2
V gene: TRBV6-2/TRBV6-3
clone size: -
D gene: TRBD1
CDR3 length: 15

CDR3 protein: CASSFTGTGSEQYF
CDR3 DNA: TGTGCCAGCAGCTTCACCGGGACAGGGTCCGAGCAGTACTTC
J gene: TRBJ2-7
V gene: TRBV6-2/TRBV6-3
clone size: few
D gene: TRBD1
CDR3 length: 14

CDR3 protein: CASSGLAGDTDTQYF
CDR3 DNA: TGTGCCAGCAGTGGACTAGCGGGGGACACAGATACGCAGTATTTT
J gene: TRBJ2-3
V gene: TRBV6-6
clone size: -
D gene: TRBD2
CDR3 length: 15

CDR3 protein: CASSIEAGGYGYTF
CDR3 DNA: TGTGCCAGCTCAATCGAGGCAGGGGGCTATGGCTACACCTTC
J gene: TRBJ1-2
V gene: TRBV6-1
clone size: few
D gene: TRBD1
CDR3 length: 14

CDR3 protein: CASSLSVGGTYGYTF
CDR3 DNA: TGTGCCAGCAGCTTAAGTGTAGGGGGCACCTATGGCTACACCTTC
J gene: TRBJ1-2
V gene: TRBV7-9
clone size: -
D gene: TRBD1
CDR3 length: 15

CDR3 protein: CASSLLDGYGYTF
CDR3 DNA: TGTGCCAGCAGCTTGTTGGACGGCTATGGCTACACCTTC
J gene: TRBJ1-2
V gene: TRBV11-3
clone size: -
D gene: -
CDR3 length: 13

CDR3 protein: CASSDSSGGADTQYF
CDR3 DNA: TGTGCCAGCAGTGACTCGAGCGGGGGTGCAGATACGCAGTATTTT
J gene: TRBJ2-3
V gene: TRBV6-4
clone size: -
D gene: TRBD2
CDR3 length: 15

CDR3 protein: CASSPGGTQYF
CDR3 DNA: TGTGCCAGCAGTCCCGGAGGGACCCAGTACTTC
J gene: TRBJ2-5
V gene: TRBV27
clone size: medium-sized
D gene: -
CDR3 length: 11

CDR3 protein: CSARDPRSDSPLHF
CDR3 DNA: TGCAGTGCTAGAGATCCCCGATCGGATTCACCCCTCCACTTT
J gene: TRBJ1-6
V gene: TRBV20-1
clone size: few
D gene: -
CDR3 length: 14

CDR3 protein: CASSIAVARNEKLFF
CDR3 DNA: TGTGCCAGTAGTATAGCCGTGGCGCGTAATGAAAAACTGTTTTTT
J gene: TRBJ1-4
V gene: TRBV19
clone size: medium-sized
D gene: -
CDR3 length: 15

CDR3 protein: CASSLPGVGPYEQYF
CDR3 DNA: TGTGCCAGCAGCTTGCCAGGCGTGGGGCCCTACGAGCAGTACTTC
J gene: TRBJ2-7
V gene: TRBV5-4
clone size: -
D gene: -
CDR3 length: 15

CDR3 protein: CSLQGNTEAFF
CDR3 DNA: TGCAGCCTCCAAGGGAACACTGAAGCTTTCTTT
J gene: TRBJ1-1
V gene: TRBV29-1
clone size: medium-sized
D gene: -
CDR3 length: 11

CDR3 protein: CASSIDGQGVSDTQYF
CDR3 DNA: TGTGCCAGTAGTATAGATGGACAGGGGGTTTCAGATACGCAGTATTTT
J gene: TRBJ2-3
V gene: TRBV19
clone size: medium-sized
D gene: TRBD1
CDR3 length: 16

CDR3 protein: CASSPQGGGVDTQYF
CDR3 DNA: TGCGCCAGCAGCCCCCAAGGGGGGGGGGTAGATACGCAGTATTTT
J gene: TRBJ2-3
V gene: TRBV5-1
clone size: -
D gene: -
CDR3 length: 15

CDR3 protein: CASILEDTQYF
CDR3 DNA: TGCGCCAGCATCCTGGAAGATACGCAGTATTTT
J gene: TRBJ2-3
V gene: TRBV10-1
clone size: -
D gene: -
CDR3 length: 11

CDR3 protein: CASSQGVANTGELFF
CDR3 DNA: TGTGCCAGCTCACAAGGGGTAGCGAACACCGGGGAGCTGTTTTTT
J gene: TRBJ2-2
V gene: TRBV18
clone size: medium-sized
D gene: -
CDR3 length: 15

CDR3 protein: CASSETVQPQHF
CDR3 DNA: TGTGCCAGCAGTGAGACAGTCCAGCCCCAGCATTTT
J gene: TRBJ1-5
V gene: TRBV6-1
clone size: medium-sized
D gene: -
CDR3 length: 12

CDR3 protein: CASSSQGRSYTF
CDR3 DNA: TGTGCCAGCAGTTCACAGGGAAGGAGCTACACCTTC
J gene: TRBJ1-2
V gene: TRBV28
clone size: -
D gene: -
CDR3 length: 12

CDR3 protein: CASREGQLYEQYF
CDR3 DNA: TGTGCCAGCAGGGAGGGACAGTTATACGAGCAGTACTTC
J gene: TRBJ2-7
V gene: TRBV12-3/TRBV12-4
clone size: medium-sized
D gene: -
CDR3 length: 13

CDR3 protein: CASGSGAGGYTF
CDR3 DNA: TGTGCCAGCGGATCGGGGGCGGGTGGCTACACCTTC
J gene: TRBJ1-2
V gene: TRBV6-5
clone size: medium-sized
D gene: -
CDR3 length: 12

CDR3 protein: CASSDATGRTGELFF
CDR3 DNA: TGTGCCAGCAGCGATGCGACAGGGCGGACCGGGGAGCTGTTTTTT
J gene: TRBJ2-2
V gene: TRBV27
clone size: -
D gene: TRBD1
CDR3 length: 15